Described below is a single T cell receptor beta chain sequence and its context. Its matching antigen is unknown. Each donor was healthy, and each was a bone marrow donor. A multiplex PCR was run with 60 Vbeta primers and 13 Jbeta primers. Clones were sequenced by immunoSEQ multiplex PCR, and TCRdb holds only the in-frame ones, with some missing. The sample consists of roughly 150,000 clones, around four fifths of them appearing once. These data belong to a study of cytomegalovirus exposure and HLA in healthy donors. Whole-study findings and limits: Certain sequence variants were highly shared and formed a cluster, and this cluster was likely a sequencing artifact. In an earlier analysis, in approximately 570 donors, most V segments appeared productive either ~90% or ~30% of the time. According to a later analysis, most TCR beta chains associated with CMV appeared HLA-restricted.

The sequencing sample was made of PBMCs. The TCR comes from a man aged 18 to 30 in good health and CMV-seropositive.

CDR3 bases: TGTGCCGGCAAGACAGGGAGCTTTGGCTACACCTTC. Translation gives CAGKTGSFGYTF. This chain connects TRBV6-6 to TRBJ1-2, with 7 bases aligning to TRBD1. Unmatched junction bases numbered 10, after V lost 11 bases and J lost 7 bases. Germline assignment: CDR1 MNHNY and CDR2 SVGAGI (reference sequence). This CDR3 has 12 residues.